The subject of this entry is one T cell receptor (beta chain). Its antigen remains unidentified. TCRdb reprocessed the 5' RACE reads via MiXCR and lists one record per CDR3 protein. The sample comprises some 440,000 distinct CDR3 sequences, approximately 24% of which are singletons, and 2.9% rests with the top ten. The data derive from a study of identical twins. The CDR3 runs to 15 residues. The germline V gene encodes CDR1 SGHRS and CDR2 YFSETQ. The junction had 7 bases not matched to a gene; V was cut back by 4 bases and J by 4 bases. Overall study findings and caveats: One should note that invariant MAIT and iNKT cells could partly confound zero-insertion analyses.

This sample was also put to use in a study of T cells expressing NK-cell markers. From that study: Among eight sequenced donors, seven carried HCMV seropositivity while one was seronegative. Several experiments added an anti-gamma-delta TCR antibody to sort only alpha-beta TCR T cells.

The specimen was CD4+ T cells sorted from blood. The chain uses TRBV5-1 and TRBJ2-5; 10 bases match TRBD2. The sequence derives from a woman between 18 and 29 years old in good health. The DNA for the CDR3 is TGCGCCAGCAGCCTGATAGCGGGAGGAGGAGAGACCCAGTACTTC. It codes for CASSLIAGGGETQYF.